Listed below are T cell receptor beta chains from one sample, sequenced in a study of blood T cell repertoires in COVID-19. The method was immunoSEQ multiplex PCR; TCRdb's version includes in-frame clones alone and lacks a portion of them. The table shows roughly 180,000 clones, with 75% to 85% occurring only once. Material: peripheral blood. These receptors originate from a woman in her sixties or seventies with COVID-19, enrolled during active disease. Both conserved end residues are part of each CDR3. The D gene is left open where the match is weak. Expanded clones get a size class; other rows say once, few or many, or leave the size out.

>TRBV9|-|-|TRBJ2-1
CASSVTGISYNEQFF
TGTGCCAGCAGCGTTACAGGGATCTCCTACAATGAGCAGTTCTTC
>TRBV24-1|TRBD2|-|TRBJ2-3
CATSEASGSGADTQYF
TGTGCCACCAGTGAGGCGAGCGGGAGTGGTGCAGATACGCAGTATTTT
>TRBV7-7|-|-|TRBJ1-6
CASSLSRDSPLHF
TGTGCTAGCAGCTTAAGTAGAGATTCACCCCTCCACTTT
>TRBV7-2|-|-|TRBJ2-7
CASSSGTHGGRASYEQYF
TGTGCCAGCAGTTCCGGGACCCACGGGGGAAGGGCCTCCTACGAGCAGTACTTC
>TRBV7-9|TRBD2|-|TRBJ2-7
CASSSGRLAGAYEQYF
TGTGCCAGCAGCTCAGGCCGACTAGCGGGAGCCTACGAGCAGTACTTC
>TRBV10-3|TRBD2|-|TRBJ2-7
CAISGGGMIEYEQYF
TGTGCCATCAGTGGGGGGGGGATGATAGAGTACGAGCAGTACTTC
>TRBV6-2/TRBV6-3|-|-|TRBJ1-2
CASSYSGHPGYTF
TGTGCCAGCAGTTATTCGGGACACCCTGGCTACACCTTC
>TRBV14|TRBD2|-|TRBJ2-1
CASSQVLAGYNEQFF
TGTGCCAGCAGCCAGGTGCTAGCGGGGTACAATGAGCAGTTCTTC
>TRBV6-5|-|-|TRBJ1-6
CACQIPDRYNSPLHF
TGTGCCTGCCAAATCCCGGACAGATATAATTCACCCCTCCACTTT
>TRBV28|-|-|TRBJ2-7
CAPKMGGSYEQYF
TGTGCCCCGAAGATGGGGGGATCCTACGAGCAGTACTTC
>TRBV28|TRBD2|-|TRBJ2-7
CASSARLANEQYF
TGTGCCAGCAGTGCAAGACTAGCCAACGAGCAGTACTTC
>TRBV4-3|TRBD2|-|TRBJ2-1
CASSQGGLAGMGEQFF
TGCGCCAGCAGCCAAGGGGGACTAGCGGGAATGGGTGAGCAGTTCTTC
>TRBV3-1/TRBV3-2|-|once|TRBJ2-6
CASSQLTGANVLTF
TGTGCCAGCAGCCAACTTACTGGGGCCAACGTCCTGACTTTC
>TRBV9|-|-|TRBJ2-1
CASSVDGSHNEQFF
TGTGCCAGCAGCGTAGATGGGAGCCACAATGAGCAGTTCTTC
>TRBV5-1|TRBD1|-|TRBJ1-3
CASSRDRGSGNTIYF
TGCGCCAGCAGTAGGGACAGGGGCTCTGGAAACACCATATATTTT
>TRBV28|-|-|TRBJ1-3
CASSFGGGNTIYF
TGTGCCAGCAGTTTCGGTGGTGGAAACACCATATATTTT
>TRBV24-1|-|-|TRBJ2-3
CATSGTSDTQYF
TGTGCCACCAGTGGCACATCAGATACGCAGTATTTT
>TRBV6-5|TRBD1|-|TRBJ1-2
CASTYRGRDGYTF
TGTGCCAGCACCTACAGGGGGCGGGATGGCTACACCTTC
>TRBV10-3|TRBD1|-|TRBJ1-2
CAISESIGTGGHGYTF
TGTGCCATCAGTGAGTCGATAGGGACAGGGGGCCATGGCTACACCTTC
>TRBV5-1|TRBD2|-|TRBJ2-3
CASSGIHGRALEDTQYF
TGCGCCAGCAGCGGAATCCACGGGAGGGCCCTCGAAGATACGCAGTATTTT
>TRBV19|TRBD2|-|TRBJ2-4
CASSILAGLVFF
TGTGCCAGTAGTATATTAGCCGGACTAGTCTTCTTC
>TRBV7-9|-|-|TRBJ1-4
CASAGRRPNEKLFF
TGTGCCAGCGCAGGCAGACGGCCAAATGAAAAACTGTTTTTT
>TRBV30|TRBD1|-|TRBJ1-6
CAWRVGGTGASPLHF
TGTGCCTGGAGGGTAGGAGGGACAGGGGCTTCACCCCTCCACTTT
>TRBV6-2/TRBV6-3|TRBD1|once|TRBJ2-1
CASSSAPGTVNEQFF
TGTGCCAGCAGTTCTGCTCCCGGGACAGTTAATGAGCAGTTCTTC